These 14 T cell receptor beta chains came from one sample sequenced in a study of T-cell reconstitution after alpha-beta-depleted transplantation in children. Unique molecular identifiers were incorporated when the TCRbeta library was constructed. TCRdb re-analysed the PCR reads in MiXCR, keeping a single row per CDR3 protein. The data show around 500,000 distinct CDR3 sequences, roughly 24% seen once. Sequenced here: PBMCs, mostly from graft donor cells, sampled 360 days after TCRalphabeta/CD19-depleted stem cell transplant. These receptors were taken from a boy under three years old who had a stem cell transplant for acute myeloid leukemia, so the T cells may come from the graft donor.

This clonotype has ten or more counts. The chain has TRBV7-9 and TRBJ2-3; the D is unclear. The CDR3 runs 14 residues. V dropped 5 bases and J dropped 4 bases, with 13 bases sitting between them. Germline V gene data show CDR1 as SEHNR and CDR2 as FQNEAQ (reference sequence). The CDR3: CASSPGMGPDTQYF. The CDR3 DNA reads TGTGCCAGCAGCCCGGGCATGGGTCCAGATACGCAGTATTTT.

This clonotype has only a few counts. The chain employs TRBV10-1 and TRBJ2-1; 10 bases are a match to TRBD2. Trimming took 0 bases from V and 3 from J; bases not matched to a gene: 8. Germline CDR1 and CDR2: WNHNN and SYGVQD (reference sequence). The CDR3 sequence is 18 residues long. The CDR3 is CASSESRGSSGGYNEQFF. Written as DNA, the CDR3 is TGCGCCAGCAGTGAGTCCAGGGGCTCTAGCGGGGGCTACAATGAGCAGTTCTTC.

The rearrangement links TRBV27 to TRBJ1-5; D not certain. V was pared by 6 bases and J by 3 bases, with 18 bases between. Germline V lookup: CDR1 MNHEY, CDR2 SMNVEV (reference sequence). This CDR3 spans 16 amino acids. The CDR3 loop is CASSRTSGQLNQPQHF. The CDR3 DNA reads as TGTGCCAGCAGCCGCACCTCGGGCCAGCTCAATCAGCCCCAGCATTTT.

This clonotype was counted only a few times. The chain is built from TRBV29-1 and TRBJ1-2; 7 bases fit TRBD1. CDR3 size: 16 residues. J gave up 3 bases and V 0 bases, and 10 bases lay outside the gene matches. Germline V gene sequence: CDR1 SQVTM, CDR2 ANQGSEA. The CDR3 DNA reads as TGCAGCGTTGAAGAGGCGGAGGGGGCGTTGGACTATGGCTACACCTTC. Encoded protein: CSVEEAEGALDYGYTF.

CDR3 loop: CASSLSGISSQPQHF. In nucleotides, the CDR3 is TGTGCCAGCAGTCTGTCAGGGATTTCAAGCCAGCCCCAGCATTTT. This rearrangement joins TRBV12-3 or TRBV12-4 to TRBJ1-5, with a tentative D call TRBD1 (5 bases). V lost 5 bases to trimming and J lost 7 bases, with 18 bases between them. The CDR3 is 15 amino acids.

This clonotype has a handful of counts. The chain recombines TRBV20-1 with TRBJ2-7, with 11 bases identical to TRBD1. The ends lost 3 bases at V and 2 bases at J; junction bases unmatched: 3. The V gene's germline CDR1 is DFQATT and CDR2 SNEGSKA (reference sequence). CDR3 size: 14 residues. In nucleotides, the CDR3 is TGCAGTGCTAGGGGGGACAGGGGGACCTACGAGCAGTACTTC. Protein: CSARGDRGTYEQYF.

The chain carries TRBV12-3 or TRBV12-4 and TRBJ2-6; 8 bases align to TRBD1. V lost 6 bases, J lost 0 bases, and 7 bases stayed unmatched. This CDR3 is built from 17 residues. CDR3: CASSPGQGFSGANVLTF. The DNA for the CDR3 is TGTGCCAGCAGCCCAGGACAGGGTTTCTCTGGGGCCAACGTCCTGACTTTC.

This chain joins TRBV6-5 and TRBJ1-1; D ambiguous. V dropped 1 base and J dropped 5 bases, with 11 bases sitting between them. Germline CDR1 and CDR2: MNHEY and SVGAGI. The CDR3 sequence is 14 residues long. CDR3 residues: CASSYWGWGTEAFF. CDR3 nucleotide sequence: TGTGCCAGCAGTTACTGGGGATGGGGAACTGAAGCTTTCTTT.

V gene TRBV7-2 combines with J gene TRBJ2-2; D uncertain. This CDR3 is built from 15 residues. CDR1 SGHTA and CDR2 FQGNSA come from the germline V gene. Trimming took off 0 bases at V and 5 bases at J, with 10 bases between the two ends. CDR3 sequence: CASSLAAASTGELFF. The CDR3 coding sequence is TGTGCCAGCAGCTTAGCGGCGGCTAGTACCGGGGAGCTGTTTTTT.

The V and J genes are TRBV12-3 or TRBV12-4 and TRBJ2-1; 7 bases map to TRBD1. This CDR3 has 13 amino acids. The V and J ends lost 6 bases and 7 bases, in that order; junction bases with no gene match: 6. The CDR3: CASSHIQGNEQFF. DNA for the CDR3: TGTGCCAGCAGCCATATACAGGGGAATGAGCAGTTCTTC.

The V and J genes are TRBV28 and TRBJ2-1; D perhaps matches TRBD1 (6 bases). There are 14 residues in the CDR3. The V gene lost 5 bases and the J gene lost 4 bases, with 12 bases spanning the gap. Germline V gene data show CDR1 as MDHEN and CDR2 as SYDVKM. The DNA for the CDR3 is TGTGCCAGCAGTACTGGACAGAAATACAATGAGCAGTTCTTC. It yields the protein CASSTGQKYNEQFF.

The gene calls are TRBV6-2 or TRBV6-3 and TRBJ1-1; tentatively, D is TRBD1 (5 bases). The germline V gene encodes CDR1 MNHEY and CDR2 SVGEGT. V shed 6 bases and J shed 5 bases, with 16 bases lying between them. The CDR3 sequence is 14 residues long. The CDR3 region is CASRAGAQWTEAFF. The CDR3 nucleotides read TGTGCCAGCAGGGCCGGGGCCCAATGGACTGAAGCTTTCTTT.

The chain combines TRBV7-2 with TRBJ1-4; D is unclear. V was trimmed by 1 base and J by 7 bases, leaving 7 bases between them. Per germline, CDR1 SGHTA and CDR2 FQGNSA. CDR3 size: 13 residues. The CDR3 coding sequence is TGTGCCAGCAGCTTAGGTCCTTCTGAAAAACTGTTTTTT. Its protein product is CASSLGPSEKLFF.

In its sample, this clonotype was seen many times. The J gene is TRBJ2-7, the V gene TRBV11-3; possibly TRBD1 or TRBD2 for D (5 bases each). Germline CDR1 reads SGHNT; CDR2 reads YENEEA. CDR3 length equals 15 residues. V lost 1 base, J lost 2 bases, and 12 bases lay in between. The CDR3 here is CASSLGGAATYEQYF. In nucleotides, the CDR3 is TGTGCCAGCAGCTTAGGAGGGGCCGCTACCTACGAGCAGTACTTC.